Reported below is one T cell receptor (beta chain). This sample stems from a study of control samples from healthy donors and cancer patients. Sequencing used immunoSEQ multiplex PCR; TCRdb keeps in-frame clones, though not all of them. The sample shows 22,000 or so clones, more than 70% of them seen only once. The germline V gene encodes CDR1 SGHRS and CDR2 YFSETQ. V trimming: 4 bases; J trimming: 2 bases; junction bases outside the gene matches: 6. The length of the CDR3 is 16 residues. The chain combines TRBV5-1 with TRBJ2-3, with 11 bases matching TRBD2. The specimen was PBMCs. This TCR derives from an older woman with head and neck cancer. This CDR3 is CASSPGLADPTDTQYF. The CDR3 region has the DNA TGCGCCAGCAGCCCGGGACTAGCGGACCCCACAGATACGCAGTATTTT.